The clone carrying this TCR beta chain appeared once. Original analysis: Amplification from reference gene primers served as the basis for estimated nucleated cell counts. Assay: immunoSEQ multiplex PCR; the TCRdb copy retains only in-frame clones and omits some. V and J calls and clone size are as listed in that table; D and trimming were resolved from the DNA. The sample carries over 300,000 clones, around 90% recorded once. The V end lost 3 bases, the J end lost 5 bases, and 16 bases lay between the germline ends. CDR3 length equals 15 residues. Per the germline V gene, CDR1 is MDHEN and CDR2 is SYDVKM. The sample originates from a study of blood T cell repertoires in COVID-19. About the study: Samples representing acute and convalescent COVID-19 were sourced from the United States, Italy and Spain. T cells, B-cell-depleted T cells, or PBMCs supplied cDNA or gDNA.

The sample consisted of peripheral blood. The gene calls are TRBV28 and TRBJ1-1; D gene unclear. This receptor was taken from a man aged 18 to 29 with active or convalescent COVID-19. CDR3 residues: CASSFLSEVGTEAFF. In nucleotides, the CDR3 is TGTGCCAGCAGTTTCCTCTCCGAGGTCGGGACTGAAGCTTTCTTT.